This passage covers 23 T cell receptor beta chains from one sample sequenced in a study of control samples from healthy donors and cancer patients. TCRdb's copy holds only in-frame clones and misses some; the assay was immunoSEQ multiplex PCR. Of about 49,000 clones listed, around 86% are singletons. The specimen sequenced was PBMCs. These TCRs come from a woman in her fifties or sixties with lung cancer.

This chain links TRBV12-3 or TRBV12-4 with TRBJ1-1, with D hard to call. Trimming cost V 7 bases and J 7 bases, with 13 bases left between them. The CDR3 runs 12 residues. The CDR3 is CASNGPWGEAFF. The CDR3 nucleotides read TGTGCCAGCAATGGCCCATGGGGTGAAGCTTTCTTT.

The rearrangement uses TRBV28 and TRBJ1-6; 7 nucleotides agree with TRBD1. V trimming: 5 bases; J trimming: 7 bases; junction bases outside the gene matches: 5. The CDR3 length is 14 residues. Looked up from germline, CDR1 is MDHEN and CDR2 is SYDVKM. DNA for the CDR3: TGTGCCAGCAGTACCGGGACAGCCAATTCACCCCTCCACTTT. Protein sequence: CASSTGTANSPLHF.

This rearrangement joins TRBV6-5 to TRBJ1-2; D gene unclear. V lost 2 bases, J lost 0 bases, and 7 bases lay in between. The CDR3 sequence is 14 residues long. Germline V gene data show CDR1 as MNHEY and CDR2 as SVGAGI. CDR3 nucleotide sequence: TGTGCCAGCAGTTACCTAGGGTCTAACTATGGCTACACCTTC. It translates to CASSYLGSNYGYTF.

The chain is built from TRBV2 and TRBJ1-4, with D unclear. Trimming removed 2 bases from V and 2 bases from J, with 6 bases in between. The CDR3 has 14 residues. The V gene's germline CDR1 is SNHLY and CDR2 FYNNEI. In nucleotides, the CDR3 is TGTGCCAGCAGTGAAACCGGGACTAATGAAAAACTGTTTTTT. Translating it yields CASSETGTNEKLFF.

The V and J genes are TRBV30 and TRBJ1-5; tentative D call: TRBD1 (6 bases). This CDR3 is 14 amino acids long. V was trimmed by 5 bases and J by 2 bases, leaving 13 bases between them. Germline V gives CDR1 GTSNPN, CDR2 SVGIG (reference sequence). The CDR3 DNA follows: TGTGCCTGGGACCAGGGGATGGGCAATCAGCCCCAGCATTTT. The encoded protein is CAWDQGMGNQPQHF. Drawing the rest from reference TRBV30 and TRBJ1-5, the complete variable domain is SQTIHQWPATLVQPVGSPLSLECTVEGTSNPNLYWYRQAAGRGLQLLFYSVGIGQISSEVPQNLSASRPQDRQFILSSKKLLLSDSGFYLCAWDQGMGNQPQHFGDGTRLSIL.

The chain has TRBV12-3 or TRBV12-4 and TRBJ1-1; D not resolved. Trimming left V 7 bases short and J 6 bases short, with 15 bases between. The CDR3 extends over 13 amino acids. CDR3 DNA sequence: TGTGCCAGCATACTTGTTGGGCGGGCTGAAGCTTTCTTT. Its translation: CASILVGRAEAFF.

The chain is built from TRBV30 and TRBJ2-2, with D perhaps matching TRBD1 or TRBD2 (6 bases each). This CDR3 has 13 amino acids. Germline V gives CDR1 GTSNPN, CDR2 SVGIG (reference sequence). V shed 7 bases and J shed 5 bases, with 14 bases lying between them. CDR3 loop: CAFQRGATGELFF. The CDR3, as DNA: TGTGCCTTCCAGAGGGGGGCTACCGGGGAGCTGTTTTTT.

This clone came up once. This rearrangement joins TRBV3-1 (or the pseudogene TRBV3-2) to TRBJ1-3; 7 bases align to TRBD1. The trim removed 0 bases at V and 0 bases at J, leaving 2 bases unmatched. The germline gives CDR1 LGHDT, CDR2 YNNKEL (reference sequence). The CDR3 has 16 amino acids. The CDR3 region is CASSQDYRGSGNTIYF. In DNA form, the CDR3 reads TGTGCCAGCAGCCAAGATTACAGGGGCTCTGGAAACACCATATATTTT.

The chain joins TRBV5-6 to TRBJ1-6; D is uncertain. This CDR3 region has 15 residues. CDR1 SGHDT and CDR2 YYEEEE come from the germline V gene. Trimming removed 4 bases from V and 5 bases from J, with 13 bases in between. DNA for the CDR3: TGTGCCAGCAGCGTCCGGGGAGGTGATAATTCACCCCTCCACTTT. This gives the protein CASSVRGGDNSPLHF.

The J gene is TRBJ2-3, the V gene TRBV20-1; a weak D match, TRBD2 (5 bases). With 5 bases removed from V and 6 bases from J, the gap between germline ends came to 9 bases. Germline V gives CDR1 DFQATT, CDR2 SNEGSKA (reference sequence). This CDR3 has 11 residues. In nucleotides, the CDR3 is TGCAGTGCTTCGGGGATGGATACGCAGTATTTT. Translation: CSASGMDTQYF.

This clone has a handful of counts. The CDR3 DNA reads TGTGCCAGTAGACATACAGGGGTGGGGCAGCCCCAGCATTTT. This gives the protein CASRHTGVGQPQHF. The chain is built from TRBV19 and TRBJ1-5; 7 bases are a match to TRBD1. After removal of 6 bases from V and 7 bases from J, the junction contained 9 bases not matched to a gene. Germline-derived CDR1 and CDR2 are LNHDA and SQIVND (reference sequence). This CDR3 is built from 14 residues.

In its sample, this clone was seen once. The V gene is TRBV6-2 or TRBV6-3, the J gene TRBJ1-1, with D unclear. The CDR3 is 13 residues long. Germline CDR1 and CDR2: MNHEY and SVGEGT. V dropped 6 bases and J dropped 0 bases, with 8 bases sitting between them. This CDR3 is CASSPRVNTEAFF. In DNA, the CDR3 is TGTGCCAGCAGCCCCAGAGTGAACACTGAAGCTTTCTTT.

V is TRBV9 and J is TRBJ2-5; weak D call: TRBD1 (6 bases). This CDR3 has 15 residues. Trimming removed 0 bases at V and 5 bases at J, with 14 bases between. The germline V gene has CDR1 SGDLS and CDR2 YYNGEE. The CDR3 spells CASSVGLGGTETQYF. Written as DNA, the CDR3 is TGTGCCAGCAGCGTAGGATTAGGGGGTACGGAGACCCAGTACTTC.

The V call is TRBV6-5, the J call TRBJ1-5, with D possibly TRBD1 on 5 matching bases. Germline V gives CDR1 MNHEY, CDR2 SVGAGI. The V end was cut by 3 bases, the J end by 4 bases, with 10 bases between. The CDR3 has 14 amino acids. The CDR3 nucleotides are TGTGCCAGCAGTTATTCGGGGCTTAATCAGCCCCAGCATTTT. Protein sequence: CASSYSGLNQPQHF.

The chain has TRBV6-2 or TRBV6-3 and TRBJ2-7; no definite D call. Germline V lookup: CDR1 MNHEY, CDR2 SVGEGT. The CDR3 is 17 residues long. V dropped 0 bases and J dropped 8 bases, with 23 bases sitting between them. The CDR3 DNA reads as TGTGCCAGCAGTTACTCGGGTCGTGAAGCCATGTTTATCCAGCAGTACTTC. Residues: CASSYSGREAMFIQQYF.

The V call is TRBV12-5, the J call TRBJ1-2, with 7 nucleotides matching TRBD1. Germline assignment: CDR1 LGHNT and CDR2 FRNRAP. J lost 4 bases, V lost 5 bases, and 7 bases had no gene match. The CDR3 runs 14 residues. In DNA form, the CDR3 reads TGTGCTAGTGGTCCCCCGACAGGGCCCTATGGCTACACCTTC. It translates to CASGPPTGPYGYTF.

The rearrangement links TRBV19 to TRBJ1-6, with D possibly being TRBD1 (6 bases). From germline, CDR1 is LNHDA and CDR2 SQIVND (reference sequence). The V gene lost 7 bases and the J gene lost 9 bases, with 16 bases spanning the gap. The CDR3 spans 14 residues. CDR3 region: CASKRGPAISPLHF. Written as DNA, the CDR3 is TGTGCCAGTAAACGGGGGCCGGCAATTTCACCCCTCCACTTT. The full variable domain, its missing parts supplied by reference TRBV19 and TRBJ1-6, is DGGITQSPKYLFRKEGQNVTLSCEQNLNHDAMYWYRQDPGQGLRLIYYSQIVNDFQKGDIAEGYSVSREKKESFPLTVTSAQKNPTAFYLCASKRGPAISPLHFGNGTRLTVT.

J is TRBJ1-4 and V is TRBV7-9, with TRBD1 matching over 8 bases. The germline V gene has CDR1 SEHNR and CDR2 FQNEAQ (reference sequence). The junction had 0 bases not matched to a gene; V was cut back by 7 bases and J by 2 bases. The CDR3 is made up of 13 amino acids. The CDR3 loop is CASNRGTNEKLFF. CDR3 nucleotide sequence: TGTGCCAGCAACAGGGGGACTAATGAAAAACTGTTTTTT. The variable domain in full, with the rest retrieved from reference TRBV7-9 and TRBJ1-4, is DTGVSQNPRHKITKRGQNVTFRCDPISEHNRLYWYRQTLGQGPEFLTYFQNEAQLEKSRLLSDRFSAERPKGSFSTLEIQRTEQGDSAMYLCASNRGTNEKLFFGSGTQLSVL.

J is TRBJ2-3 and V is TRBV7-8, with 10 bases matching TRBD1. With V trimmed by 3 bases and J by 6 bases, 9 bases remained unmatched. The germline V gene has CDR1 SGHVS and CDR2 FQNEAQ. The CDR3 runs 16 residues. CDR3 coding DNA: TGTGCCAGCAGCTTTAGCCCGGGACAGGGGAGGGATACGCAGTATTTT. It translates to CASSFSPGQGRDTQYF.

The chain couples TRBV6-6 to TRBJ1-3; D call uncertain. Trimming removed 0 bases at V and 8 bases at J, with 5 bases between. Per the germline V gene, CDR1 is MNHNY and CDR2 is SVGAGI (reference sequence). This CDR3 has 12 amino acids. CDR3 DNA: TGTGCCAGCAGTTACTCGCGGGACACCATATATTTT. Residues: CASSYSRDTIYF.

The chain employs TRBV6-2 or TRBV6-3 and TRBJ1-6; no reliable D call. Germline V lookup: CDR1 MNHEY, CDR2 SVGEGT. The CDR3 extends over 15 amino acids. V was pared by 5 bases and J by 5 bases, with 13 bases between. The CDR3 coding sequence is TGTGCCAGCAGTACACGACGGATGGATAATTCACCCCTCCACTTT. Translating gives CASSTRRMDNSPLHF.

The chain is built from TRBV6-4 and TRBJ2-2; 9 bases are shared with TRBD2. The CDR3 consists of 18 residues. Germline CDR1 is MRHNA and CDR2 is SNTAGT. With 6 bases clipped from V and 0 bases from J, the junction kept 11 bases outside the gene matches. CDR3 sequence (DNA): TGTGCCAGCAGCGGAGCGGGGGGCCTTAACGCGAACACCGGGGAGCTGTTTTTT. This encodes CASSGAGGLNANTGELFF.

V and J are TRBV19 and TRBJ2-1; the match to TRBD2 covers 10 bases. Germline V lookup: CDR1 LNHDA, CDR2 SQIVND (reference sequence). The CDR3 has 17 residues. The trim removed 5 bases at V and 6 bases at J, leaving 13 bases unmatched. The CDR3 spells CASSLPPGTSAVNEQFF. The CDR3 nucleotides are TGTGCCAGTAGTCTTCCTCCCGGGACTAGCGCCGTCAATGAGCAGTTCTTC.